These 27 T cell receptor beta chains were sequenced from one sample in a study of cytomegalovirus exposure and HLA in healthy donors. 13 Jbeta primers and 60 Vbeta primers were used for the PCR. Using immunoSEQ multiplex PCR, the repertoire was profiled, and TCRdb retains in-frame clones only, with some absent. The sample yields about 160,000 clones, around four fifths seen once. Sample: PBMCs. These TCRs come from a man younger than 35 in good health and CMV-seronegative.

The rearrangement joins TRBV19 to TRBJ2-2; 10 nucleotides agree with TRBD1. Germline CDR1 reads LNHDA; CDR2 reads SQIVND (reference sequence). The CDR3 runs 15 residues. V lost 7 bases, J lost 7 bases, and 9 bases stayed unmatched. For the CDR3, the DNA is TGTGCCAGTACCCACCTGGACAGGGGGAACGGGGAGCTGTTTTTT. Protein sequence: CASTHLDRGNGELFF. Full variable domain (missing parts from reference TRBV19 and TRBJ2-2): DGGITQSPKYLFRKEGQNVTLSCEQNLNHDAMYWYRQDPGQGLRLIYYSQIVNDFQKGDIAEGYSVSREKKESFPLTVTSAQKNPTAFYLCASTHLDRGNGELFFGEGSRLTVL.

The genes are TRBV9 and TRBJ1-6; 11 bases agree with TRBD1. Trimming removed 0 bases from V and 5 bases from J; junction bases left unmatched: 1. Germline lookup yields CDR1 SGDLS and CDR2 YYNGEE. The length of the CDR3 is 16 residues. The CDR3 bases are TGTGCCAGCAGCGTAGGGACAGGGGGCAATAATTCACCCCTCCACTTT. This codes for CASSVGTGGNNSPLHF.

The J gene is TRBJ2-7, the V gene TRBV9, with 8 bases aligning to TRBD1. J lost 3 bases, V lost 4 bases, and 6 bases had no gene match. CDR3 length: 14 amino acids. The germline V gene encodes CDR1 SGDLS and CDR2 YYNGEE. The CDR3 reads CASSPRDRYYEQYF. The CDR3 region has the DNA TGTGCCAGCAGCCCGAGGGACAGGTACTACGAGCAGTACTTC.

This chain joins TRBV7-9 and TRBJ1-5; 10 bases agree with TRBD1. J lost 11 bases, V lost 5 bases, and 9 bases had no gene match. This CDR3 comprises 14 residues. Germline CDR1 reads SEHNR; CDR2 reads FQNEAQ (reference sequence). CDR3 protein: CASSRDRGPESQHF. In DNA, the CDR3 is TGTGCCAGCAGCCGCGACAGGGGGCCCGAGTCCCAGCATTTT.

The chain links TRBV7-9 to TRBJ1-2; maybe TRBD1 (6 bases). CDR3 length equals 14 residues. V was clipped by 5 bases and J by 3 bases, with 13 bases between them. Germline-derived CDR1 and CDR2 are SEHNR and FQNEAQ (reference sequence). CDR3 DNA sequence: TGTGCCAGCAGCCCGAAGGGGGGGGACTATGGCTACACCTTC. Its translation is CASSPKGGDYGYTF.

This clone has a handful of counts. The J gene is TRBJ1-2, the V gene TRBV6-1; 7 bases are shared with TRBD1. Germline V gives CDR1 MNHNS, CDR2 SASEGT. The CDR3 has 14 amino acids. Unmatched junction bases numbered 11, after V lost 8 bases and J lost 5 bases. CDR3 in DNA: TGTGCCAGCCTTCTCCGAGACAGGGATTATGGCTACACCTTC. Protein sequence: CASLLRDRDYGYTF.

In DNA form, the CDR3 reads TGTGCCAGCAGTATCCCGACTGGGAACACCGGGGAGCTGTTTTTT. This encodes CASSIPTGNTGELFF. J is TRBJ2-2 and V is TRBV28, with D unresolved. V lost 5 bases and J 1 base, leaving 11 bases between the germline ends. The CDR3 runs to 15 residues. The germline CDR1 and CDR2 sequences are MDHEN and SYDVKM.

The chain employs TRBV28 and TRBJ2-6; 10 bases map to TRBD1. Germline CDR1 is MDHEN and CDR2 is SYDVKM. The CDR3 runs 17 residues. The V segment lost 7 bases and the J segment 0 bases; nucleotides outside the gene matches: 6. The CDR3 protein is CASIPGQGRSGANVLTF. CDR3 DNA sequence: TGTGCCAGCATTCCGGGACAGGGGCGCTCTGGGGCCAACGTCCTGACTTTC. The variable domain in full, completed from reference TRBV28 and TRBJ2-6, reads DVKVTQSSRYLVKRTGEKVFLECVQDMDHENMFWYRQDPGLGLRLIYFSYDVKMKEKGDIPEGYSVSREKKERFSLILESASTNQTSMYLCASIPGQGRSGANVLTFGAGSRLTVL.

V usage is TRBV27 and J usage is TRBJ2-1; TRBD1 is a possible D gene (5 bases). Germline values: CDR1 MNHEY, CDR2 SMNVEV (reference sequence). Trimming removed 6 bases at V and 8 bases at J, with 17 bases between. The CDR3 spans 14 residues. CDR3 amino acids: CASRPLDTVDEQFF. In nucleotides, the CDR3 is TGTGCCAGCAGGCCCTTGGACACTGTCGATGAGCAGTTCTTC.

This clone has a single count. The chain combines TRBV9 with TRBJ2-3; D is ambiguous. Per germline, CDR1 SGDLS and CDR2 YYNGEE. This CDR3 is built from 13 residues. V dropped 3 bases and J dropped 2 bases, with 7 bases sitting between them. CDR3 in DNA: TGTGCCAGCAGCGCCTACCCCACAGATACGCAGTATTTT. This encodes CASSAYPTDTQYF.

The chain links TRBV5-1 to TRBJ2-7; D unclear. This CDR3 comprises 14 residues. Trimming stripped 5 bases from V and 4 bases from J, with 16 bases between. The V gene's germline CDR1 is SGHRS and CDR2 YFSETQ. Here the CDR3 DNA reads TGCGCCAGCAGTTCTGGATCGGCGAGGTACGAGCAGTACTTC. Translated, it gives CASSSGSARYEQYF.

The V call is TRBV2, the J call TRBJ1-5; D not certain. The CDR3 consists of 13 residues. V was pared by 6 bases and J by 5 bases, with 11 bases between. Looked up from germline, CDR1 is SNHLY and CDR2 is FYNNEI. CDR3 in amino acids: CASRGTQDQPQHF. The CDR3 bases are TGTGCCAGCAGAGGTACGCAGGATCAGCCCCAGCATTTT.

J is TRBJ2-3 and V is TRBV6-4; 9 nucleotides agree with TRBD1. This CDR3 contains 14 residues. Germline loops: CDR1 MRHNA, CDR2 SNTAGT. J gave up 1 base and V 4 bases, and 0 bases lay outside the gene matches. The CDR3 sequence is CASSGTGGTDTQYF. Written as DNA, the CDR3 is TGTGCCAGCAGTGGGACAGGGGGCACAGATACGCAGTATTTT.

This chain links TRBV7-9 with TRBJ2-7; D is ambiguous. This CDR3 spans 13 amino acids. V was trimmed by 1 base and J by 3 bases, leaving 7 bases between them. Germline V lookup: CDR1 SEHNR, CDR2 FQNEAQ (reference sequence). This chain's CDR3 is CASSLGEFYEQYF. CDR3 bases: TGTGCCAGCAGCTTAGGAGAGTTCTACGAGCAGTACTTC.

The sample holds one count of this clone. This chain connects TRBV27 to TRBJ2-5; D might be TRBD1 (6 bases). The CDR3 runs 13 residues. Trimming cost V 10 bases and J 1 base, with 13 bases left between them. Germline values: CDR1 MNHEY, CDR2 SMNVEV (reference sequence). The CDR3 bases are TGTGCCACCAGGGGTGAGGCCCAAGAGACCCAGTACTTC. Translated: CATRGEAQETQYF.

The CDR3 DNA sequence: TGTGCCAGCAGTTTAATCCGGGAGGCGCCGGACGAGCAGTACTTC. This sequence encodes CASSLIREAPDEQYF. The chain combines TRBV27 with TRBJ2-5; 7 nucleotides align to TRBD2. The J call is uncertain, as TRBJ2-7 better fits the DNA end. Germline V gene sequence: CDR1 MNHEY, CDR2 SMNVEV (reference sequence). The CDR3 consists of 15 residues.

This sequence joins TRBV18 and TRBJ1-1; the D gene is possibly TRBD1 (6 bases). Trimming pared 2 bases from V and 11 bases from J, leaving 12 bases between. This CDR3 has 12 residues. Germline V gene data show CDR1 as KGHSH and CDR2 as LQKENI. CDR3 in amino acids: CASSPTGNLAFF. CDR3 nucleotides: TGTGCCAGCTCACCAACAGGGAATTTGGCTTTCTTT.

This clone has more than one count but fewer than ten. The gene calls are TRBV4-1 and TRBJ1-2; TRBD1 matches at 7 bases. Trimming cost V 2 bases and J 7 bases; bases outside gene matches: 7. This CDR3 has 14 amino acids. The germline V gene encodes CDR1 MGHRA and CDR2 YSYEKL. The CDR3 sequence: CASSQLQGKSGYTF. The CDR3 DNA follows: TGCGCCAGCAGCCAACTACAGGGGAAGAGTGGCTACACCTTC.

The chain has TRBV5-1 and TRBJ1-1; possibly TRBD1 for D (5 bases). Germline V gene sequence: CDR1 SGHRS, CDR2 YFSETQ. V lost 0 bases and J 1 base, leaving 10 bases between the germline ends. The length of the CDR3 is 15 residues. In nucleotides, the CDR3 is TGCGCCAGCAGCTTGGGGGCCGGGGGGAACACTGAAGCTTTCTTT. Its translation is CASSLGAGGNTEAFF.

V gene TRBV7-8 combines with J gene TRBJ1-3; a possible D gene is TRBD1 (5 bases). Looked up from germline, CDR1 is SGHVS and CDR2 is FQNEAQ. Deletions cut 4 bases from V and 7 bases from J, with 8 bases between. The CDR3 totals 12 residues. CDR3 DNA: TGTGCCAGCAGCTCCTACAGGAACACCATATATTTT. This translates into CASSSYRNTIYF.

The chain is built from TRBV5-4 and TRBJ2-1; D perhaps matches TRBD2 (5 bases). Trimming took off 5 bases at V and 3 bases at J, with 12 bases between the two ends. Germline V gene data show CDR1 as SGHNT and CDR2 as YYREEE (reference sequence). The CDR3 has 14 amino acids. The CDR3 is CASRGPRDYNEQFF. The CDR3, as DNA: TGTGCCAGCAGGGGCCCGAGGGACTACAATGAGCAGTTCTTC.

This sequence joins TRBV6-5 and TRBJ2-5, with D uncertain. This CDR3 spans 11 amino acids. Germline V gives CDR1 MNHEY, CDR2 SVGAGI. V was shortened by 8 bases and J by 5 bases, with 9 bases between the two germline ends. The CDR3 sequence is CASREEETQYF. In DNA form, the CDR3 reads TGTGCCAGCCGAGAGGAGGAGACCCAGTACTTC.

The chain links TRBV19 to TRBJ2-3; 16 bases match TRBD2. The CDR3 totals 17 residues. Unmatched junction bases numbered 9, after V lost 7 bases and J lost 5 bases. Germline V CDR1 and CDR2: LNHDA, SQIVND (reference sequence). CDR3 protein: CASTEGTSGGVEDTQYF. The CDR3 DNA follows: TGTGCCAGTACAGAGGGGACTAGCGGGGGGGTTGAAGATACGCAGTATTTT.

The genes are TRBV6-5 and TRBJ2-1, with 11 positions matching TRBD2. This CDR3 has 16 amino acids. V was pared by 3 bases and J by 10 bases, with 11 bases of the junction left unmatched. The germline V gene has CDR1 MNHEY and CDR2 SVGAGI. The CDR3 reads CASSYKEASGRNEQFF. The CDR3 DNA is TGTGCCAGCAGTTATAAAGAGGCTAGCGGGAGGAACGAGCAGTTCTTC.

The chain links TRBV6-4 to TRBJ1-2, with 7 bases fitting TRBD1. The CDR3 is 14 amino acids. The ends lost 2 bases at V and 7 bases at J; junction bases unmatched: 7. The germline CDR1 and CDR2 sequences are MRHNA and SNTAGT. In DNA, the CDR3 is TGTGCCAGCAGTGACGGGACAGCATTGGGTGGCTACACCTTC. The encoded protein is CASSDGTALGGYTF.

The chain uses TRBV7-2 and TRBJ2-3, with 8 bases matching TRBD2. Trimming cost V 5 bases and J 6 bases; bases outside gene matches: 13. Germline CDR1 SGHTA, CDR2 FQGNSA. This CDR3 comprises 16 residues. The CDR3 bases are TGTGCCAGCAGCCGTAGCGGGGACCCCGGCGTGGATACGCAGTATTTT. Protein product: CASSRSGDPGVDTQYF. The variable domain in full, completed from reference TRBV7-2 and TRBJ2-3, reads GAGVSQSPSNKVTEKGKDVELRCDPISGHTALYWYRQSLGQGLEFLIYFQGNSAPDKSGLPSDRFSAERTGGSVSTLTIQRTQQEDSAVYLCASSRSGDPGVDTQYFGPGTRLTVL.

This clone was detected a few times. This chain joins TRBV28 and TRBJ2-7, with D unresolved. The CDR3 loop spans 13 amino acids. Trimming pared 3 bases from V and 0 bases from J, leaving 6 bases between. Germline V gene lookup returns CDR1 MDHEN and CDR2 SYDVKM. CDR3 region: CASSFRSSYEQYF. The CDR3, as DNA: TGTGCCAGCAGTTTCCGGAGCTCCTACGAGCAGTACTTC.